These 25 T cell receptor beta chains were all obtained from the same sample, sequenced in a study of identical twins. MiXCR, applied by TCRdb to the 5' RACE reads, yields one record per CDR3 protein. The data contain 400,000 to 500,000 distinct CDR3 sequences, 15% to 20% of them singletons. Sequencing input: naive T cells sorted from blood. The receptors were gathered from a man aged 50 or older in good health.

The rearrangement links TRBV20-1 to TRBJ2-2, with D hard to call. Looked up from germline, CDR1 is DFQATT and CDR2 is SNEGSKA (reference sequence). Trimming pared 6 bases from V and 5 bases from J, leaving 13 bases between. This CDR3 has 13 residues. The CDR3 DNA sequence: TGCAGTGCACCTCCCGTCCCGACCGGGGAGCTGTTTTTT. Encoded protein: CSAPPVPTGELFF.

The chain uses TRBV7-2 and TRBJ2-1, with 7 bases matching TRBD2. The CDR3 sequence is 19 residues long. V shed 4 bases, J shed 0 bases, and the junction held 15 bases outside the gene matches. Germline values: CDR1 SGHTA, CDR2 FQGNSA. CDR3 in DNA: TGTGCCAGCAGCTCAGCCGGCCTGGGAGGGCCATACTCCTACAATGAGCAGTTCTTC. Its protein product is CASSSAGLGGPYSYNEQFF.

This clonotype was found many times. This chain connects TRBV9 to TRBJ2-1; 11 nucleotides line up with TRBD2. The V and J ends lost 0 bases and 8 bases, in that order; junction bases with no gene match: 10. Per germline, CDR1 SGDLS and CDR2 YYNGEE. The CDR3 contains 17 residues. This CDR3 is CASSVGPLAGAWDEQFF. The CDR3 DNA follows: TGTGCCAGCAGCGTAGGTCCACTAGCGGGAGCTTGGGATGAGCAGTTCTTC.

This clonotype has just a few counts. The chain combines TRBV12-3 or TRBV12-4 with TRBJ2-2; maybe TRBD1 (6 bases). This CDR3 has 16 amino acids. The ends were cut back, 5 bases at V and 3 bases at J, with 16 bases in the middle. Written as DNA, the CDR3 is TGTGCCAGCAGTCCCAGGCAGGGGTTGTACACCGGGGAGCTGTTTTTT. This encodes CASSPRQGLYTGELFF.

This clonotype was picked up one time. This chain joins TRBV18 and TRBJ2-7; 8 bases are a match to TRBD2. The V gene's germline CDR1 is KGHSH and CDR2 LQKENI. CDR3 length: 15 residues. With V trimmed by 3 bases and J by 2 bases, 6 bases remained unmatched. This chain's CDR3 is CASSPELADTYEQYF. The CDR3 nucleotides read TGTGCCAGCTCACCGGAACTAGCGGATACCTACGAGCAGTACTTC.

This clonotype was seen repeatedly, ten times or more. This chain links TRBV5-5 with TRBJ2-3, with D uncertain. Germline CDR1 is SGHKS and CDR2 is YYEKEE (reference sequence). The CDR3 sequence is 15 residues long. Trimming took off 1 base at V and 4 bases at J, with 13 bases between the two ends. CDR3 bases: TGTGCCAGCAGCTTGTTTCAGCCCCCGCCAGATACGCAGTATTTT. The encoded protein is CASSLFQPPPDTQYF.

This clonotype was seen ten or more times. The chain joins TRBV12-3 or TRBV12-4 to TRBJ1-2, with no clear D. The V and J ends lost 5 bases and 4 bases respectively, with 8 bases between them. The CDR3 loop spans 12 amino acids. The CDR3 region is CASSRWGYGYTF. The DNA for the CDR3 is TGTGCCAGCAGTAGGTGGGGCTATGGCTACACCTTC.

Ten or more counts support this clonotype. The rearrangement links TRBV6-6 to TRBJ2-1; no clear D. Germline V gene lookup returns CDR1 MNHNY and CDR2 SVGAGI (reference sequence). The CDR3 totals 11 residues. V lost 6 bases to trimming and J lost 3 bases, with 3 bases between them. The CDR3 DNA is TGTGCCAGCAGCGTCTACAATGAGCAGTTCTTC. Translating it yields CASSVYNEQFF.

This rearrangement joins TRBV6-1 to TRBJ1-1; 10 nucleotides agree with TRBD1. CDR1 is MNHNS, CDR2 SASEGT, per germline. The CDR3 has 15 amino acids. V lost 6 bases, J lost 1 base, and 5 bases stayed unmatched. The CDR3 DNA reads as TGTGCCAGCAGATTGACAGGGGGCCCGAACACTGAAGCTTTCTTT. Encoded protein: CASRLTGGPNTEAFF.

V usage is TRBV27 and J usage is TRBJ1-2, with a tentative D call TRBD1 (6 bases). CDR3 size: 17 residues. Looked up from germline, CDR1 is MNHEY and CDR2 is SMNVEV (reference sequence). Trimming cost V 3 bases and J 2 bases, with 19 bases left between them. The CDR3 spells CASSFRIRDTRNYGYTF. The CDR3 DNA reads TGTGCCAGCAGTTTCCGCATCCGGGACACACGGAACTATGGCTACACCTTC.

This clonotype was seen at least ten times. V and J are TRBV5-1 and TRBJ1-1, with D tentatively TRBD1 (5 bases). From germline, CDR1 is SGHRS and CDR2 YFSETQ. The CDR3 spans 15 residues. V lost 3 bases to trimming and J lost 3 bases, with 15 bases between them. The CDR3 DNA follows: TGCGCCAGCAGCTCACTTATTGGGGGTGACACTGAAGCTTTCTTT. Translated: CASSSLIGGDTEAFF.

The rearrangement uses TRBV20-1 and TRBJ2-5; D is unresolved. Germline CDR1 reads DFQATT; CDR2 reads SNEGSKA (reference sequence). Trimming shortened V by 3 bases and J by 0 bases, and 8 bases separated the two germline ends. This CDR3 is 13 amino acids long. CDR3 nucleotide sequence: TGCAGTGCTAGGGGTTCGTACCAAGAGACCCAGTACTTC. Residues: CSARGSYQETQYF.

The gene calls are TRBV12-3 or TRBV12-4 and TRBJ1-1; no definite D call. The CDR3 sequence is 10 residues long. V was trimmed by 3 bases and J by 11 bases, leaving 7 bases between them. The CDR3 loop is CASSFNRAFF. CDR3 bases: TGTGCCAGCAGTTTCAACCGGGCTTTCTTT.

The chain employs TRBV10-3 and TRBJ2-1; 10 nucleotides match TRBD2. The CDR3 is 13 residues long. V lost 8 bases to trimming and J lost 7 bases; unmatched junction nucleotides: 5. Germline-derived CDR1 and CDR2 are ENHRY and SYGVKD. CDR3 DNA sequence: TGTGCCATCCGAGCGGGAGGGCCGAATGAGCAGTTCTTC. It translates to CAIRAGGPNEQFF.

The rearrangement links TRBV15 to TRBJ2-5; weak D call: TRBD1 (5 bases). This CDR3 has 12 amino acids. Germline CDR1 LNHNV, CDR2 YYDKDF (reference sequence). With 5 bases removed from V and 10 bases from J, the gap between germline ends came to 14 bases. CDR3 region: CATSVTAGYQYF. The CDR3 DNA reads TGTGCCACCAGCGTAACGGCAGGGTACCAGTACTTC.

The V call is TRBV4-2, the J call TRBJ2-1; no definite D call. The CDR3 has 15 amino acids. Germline lookup yields CDR1 LGHNA and CDR2 YNFKEQ. Trimming removed 0 bases from V and 7 bases from J, with 13 bases in between. The CDR3 region has the DNA TGTGCCAGCAGCCAAGATTTAGGTGGCTGGAATGAGCAGTTCTTC. It is translated as CASSQDLGGWNEQFF.

The genes are TRBV4-3 and TRBJ2-1, with 9 bases that match TRBD2. The V gene's germline CDR1 is LGHNA and CDR2 YSLEER. The V gene end was trimmed by 3 bases and the J gene end by 9 bases; junction bases not matched to a gene: 9. The CDR3 is made up of 15 amino acids. The CDR3 nucleotides are TGCGCCAGCAGCCACCGCGCCGGGACTAGCAGTGAGCAGTTCTTC. Translating gives CASSHRAGTSSEQFF.

The rearrangement uses TRBV6-1 and TRBJ2-2, with D perhaps TRBD1 or TRBD2 (5 bases each). Germline V lookup: CDR1 MNHNS, CDR2 SASEGT. This CDR3 contains 15 residues. Deletions cut 6 bases from V and 0 bases from J, with 11 bases between. CDR3 sequence reads: CASRRRGPNTGELFF. CDR3 bases: TGTGCCAGCAGACGTCGGGGCCCGAACACCGGGGAGCTGTTTTTT.

This clonotype was observed a few times. The chain employs TRBV7-9 and TRBJ2-1; TRBD2 aligns across 8 bases. V dropped 7 bases and J dropped 7; count of bases not matched to a gene: 12. The CDR3 is made up of 15 amino acids. Germline loops: CDR1 SEHNR, CDR2 FQNEAQ (reference sequence). The CDR3: CASIPGGLIRNEQFF. The DNA for the CDR3 is TGTGCCAGCATCCCGGGGGGGCTCATCCGGAATGAGCAGTTCTTC.

The rearrangement uses TRBV30 and TRBJ2-1; TRBD2 matches 7 bases. Germline CDR1 and CDR2: GTSNPN and SVGIG (reference sequence). CDR3 length equals 14 residues. Trimming took 3 bases from V and 3 from J; bases not matched to a gene: 5. CDR3 DNA: TGTGCCTGGAGGGAGCGGGGTTTCTACAATGAGCAGTTCTTC. Its translation: CAWRERGFYNEQFF.

This rearrangement joins TRBV11-2 to TRBJ2-3; tentative D call: TRBD2 (6 bases). CDR3 size: 14 residues. Deletions cut 3 bases from V and 4 bases from J, with 11 bases between. Per the germline V gene, CDR1 is SGHAT and CDR2 is FQNNGV. The CDR3 loop is CASSFSGVADTQYF. CDR3 DNA sequence: TGTGCCAGCAGCTTCTCGGGAGTTGCAGATACGCAGTATTTT.

Only a few counts were recorded for this clonotype. V gene TRBV29-1 combines with J gene TRBJ2-5; 7 nucleotides match TRBD1. With V trimmed by 0 bases and J by 5 bases, 6 bases remained unmatched. The CDR3 sequence is 14 residues long. Looked up from germline, CDR1 is SQVTM and CDR2 is ANQGSEA. The CDR3 region has the DNA TGCAGCGTTGAAGAGGACAGGTTAGAGGAGACCCAGTACTTC. It is translated as CSVEEDRLEETQYF.

This clonotype has at least ten counts. The chain has TRBV5-1 and TRBJ2-7; the D is unclear. Trimming cost V 0 bases and J 3 bases, with 10 bases left between them. This CDR3 is built from 14 residues. The germline gives CDR1 SGHRS, CDR2 YFSETQ. CDR3 protein: CASSLGRTVYEQYF. CDR3 DNA: TGCGCCAGCAGCTTGGGTAGAACCGTCTACGAGCAGTACTTC.

This clonotype was detected only a few times. This chain joins TRBV5-6 and TRBJ2-7; no clear D. The V gene's germline CDR1 is SGHDT and CDR2 YYEEEE. The CDR3 has 12 residues. Trimming stripped 3 bases from V and 0 bases from J, with 4 bases between. In nucleotides, the CDR3 is TGTGCCAGCAGCTCTTACTCCTACGAGCAGTACTTC. It translates to CASSSYSYEQYF.

The chain links TRBV15 to TRBJ1-5, with unresolved D. This CDR3 is built from 15 residues. V shed 6 bases and J shed 4 bases, with 16 bases lying between them. Germline V gene sequence: CDR1 LNHNV, CDR2 YYDKDF (reference sequence). The chain's CDR3 is CATRTNQDGNQPQHF. DNA of the CDR3: TGTGCCACCAGAACTAATCAAGACGGGAATCAGCCCCAGCATTTT. The whole variable domain, filled in from reference TRBV15 and TRBJ1-5, reads DAMVIQNPRYQVTQFGKPVTLSCSQTLNHNVMYWYQQKSSQAPKLLFHYYDKDFNNEADTPDNFQSRRPNTSFCFLDIRSPGLGDTAMYLCATRTNQDGNQPQHFGDGTRLSIL.